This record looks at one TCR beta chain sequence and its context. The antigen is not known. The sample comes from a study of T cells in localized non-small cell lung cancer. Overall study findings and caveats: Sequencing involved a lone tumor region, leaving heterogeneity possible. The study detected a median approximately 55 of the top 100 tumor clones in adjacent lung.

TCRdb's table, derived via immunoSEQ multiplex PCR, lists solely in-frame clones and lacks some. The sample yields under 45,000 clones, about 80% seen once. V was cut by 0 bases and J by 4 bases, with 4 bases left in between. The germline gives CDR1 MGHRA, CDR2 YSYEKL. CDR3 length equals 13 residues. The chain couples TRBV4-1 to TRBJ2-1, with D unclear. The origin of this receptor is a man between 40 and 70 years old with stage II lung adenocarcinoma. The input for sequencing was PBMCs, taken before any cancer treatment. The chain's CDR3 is CASSQEGYNEQFF. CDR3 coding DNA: TGCGCCAGCAGCCAAGAGGGTTACAATGAGCAGTTCTTC.